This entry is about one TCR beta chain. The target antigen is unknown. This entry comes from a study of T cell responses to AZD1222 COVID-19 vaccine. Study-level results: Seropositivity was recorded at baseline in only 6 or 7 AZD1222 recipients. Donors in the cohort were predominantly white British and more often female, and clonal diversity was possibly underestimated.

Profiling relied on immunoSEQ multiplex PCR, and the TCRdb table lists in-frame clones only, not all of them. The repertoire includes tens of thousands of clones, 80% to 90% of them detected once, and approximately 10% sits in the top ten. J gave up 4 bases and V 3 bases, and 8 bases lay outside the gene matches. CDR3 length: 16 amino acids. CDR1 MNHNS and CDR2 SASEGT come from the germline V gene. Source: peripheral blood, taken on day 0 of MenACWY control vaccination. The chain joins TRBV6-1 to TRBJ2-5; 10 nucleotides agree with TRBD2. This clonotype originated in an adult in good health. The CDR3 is CASSEMSSGGGETQYF. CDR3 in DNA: TGTGCCAGCAGTGAGATGTCTAGCGGGGGCGGAGAGACCCAGTACTTC.